A single sample gave rise to the 28 T cell receptor beta chains below, sequenced in a study of blood T cells in healthy people across ages. The use of a sample-barcoded 5' primer and a J-beta primer mix characterized a second PCR of roughly 6 to 11 cycles. From the 5' RACE reads, TCRdb called clonotypes with MiXCR, one entry per CDR3 protein. The sample lists 900,000 to 950,000 distinct CDR3 sequences; about 29% were seen once. The data were also submitted as part of a second study, on T cells of mothers and their children.

The sample comprised blood. The receptors were gathered from a woman in her forties in good health.

The chain has TRBV15 and TRBJ1-1; D not resolved. CDR3 length: 15 residues. Trimming left V 5 bases short and J 1 base short, with 14 bases between. The V gene's germline CDR1 is LNHNV and CDR2 YYDKDF (reference sequence). The CDR3 here is CATSQEGFGNTEAFF. The CDR3 bases are TGTGCCACCAGCCAGGAGGGTTTCGGGAACACTGAAGCTTTCTTT.

On this clonotype itself: A read error may explain this, as a much larger clone is one base away. The CDR3 sequence: CASSYWRSETQYF. The CDR3 DNA is TGTGCCAGCAGTTACTGGCGATCAGAGACCCAGTACTTC. V is TRBV6-5 and J is TRBJ2-5; D not resolved. Trimming took 1 base from V and 4 from J, leaving 7 bases between them. The CDR3 is made up of 13 amino acids. Germline CDR1 reads MNHEY; CDR2 reads SVGAGI.

This clonotype has a count of ten or more. This chain links TRBV7-3 with TRBJ2-7; TRBD1 aligns across 8 bases. Per the germline V gene, CDR1 is SGHTA and CDR2 is FQGTGA. The CDR3 is made up of 13 amino acids. V was clipped by 8 bases and J by 5 bases; unmatched bases: 8. This CDR3 reads CASGSQGADEQYF. CDR3 DNA: TGTGCCAGCGGTAGTCAGGGGGCCGACGAGCAGTACTTC.

This sequence joins TRBV6-2 or TRBV6-3 and TRBJ2-2, with D unresolved. Trimming took 10 bases from V and 4 from J, leaving 19 bases between them. Germline values: CDR1 MNHEY, CDR2 SVGEGT. This CDR3 has 15 residues. The CDR3 region has the DNA TGTGCCACCTTCAATACGGACGTTTCCACCGGGGAGCTGTTTTTT. Residues: CATFNTDVSTGELFF.

The gene calls are TRBV4-1 and TRBJ2-4; perhaps TRBD2 as D (5 bases). The DNA end favors TRBJ2-7, so the J call may be wrong. Per the germline V gene, CDR1 is MGHRA and CDR2 is YSYEKL. The CDR3 runs 17 residues. This chain's CDR3 is CASSQSNLERPAYEQYF. In DNA, the CDR3 is TGCGCCAGCAGCCAAAGTAATCTGGAGCGGCCGGCCTACGAGCAGTACTTC.

This clonotype has only a few counts. The genes are TRBV6-2 or TRBV6-3 and TRBJ1-5; D remains ambiguous. The CDR3 consists of 15 residues. V was clipped by 6 bases and J by 6 bases, with 18 bases between them. CDR1 is MNHEY, CDR2 SVGEGT, per germline. The CDR3: CASSPPGGVSQPQHF. DNA for the CDR3: TGTGCCAGCAGCCCCCCGGGTGGTGTTAGTCAGCCCCAGCATTTT.

The genes are TRBV3-1 and TRBJ2-5; no clear D gene. V shed 0 bases and J shed 4 bases, with 9 bases lying between them. The CDR3 is 14 amino acids. Germline assignment: CDR1 LGHDT and CDR2 YNNKEL (reference sequence). In DNA form, the CDR3 reads TGTGCCAGCAGCCAAGATCGGGCCACAGAGACCCAGTACTTC. Its protein is CASSQDRATETQYF.

This clonotype came up a few times. The rearrangement uses TRBV20-1 and TRBJ1-1, with D possibly being TRBD1 (5 bases). Germline-derived CDR1 and CDR2 are DFQATT and SNEGSKA (reference sequence). V lost 6 bases, J lost 1 base, and 18 bases lay in between. The CDR3 totals 15 residues. The CDR3 region is CSATTFPGGNTEAFF. Written as DNA, the CDR3 is TGCAGTGCCACCACCTTTCCTGGGGGGAACACTGAAGCTTTCTTT.

For this clonotype: A clone one base away is much larger, so this may be a read error. The rearrangement uses TRBV20-1 and TRBJ2-5; a weak D match, TRBD2 (7 bases). The CDR3 loop spans 15 amino acids. The germline V and J ends were trimmed by 3 bases and 11 bases, with 25 bases remaining between them. In germline, CDR1 is DFQATT, CDR2 SNEGSKA (reference sequence). CDR3 DNA sequence: TGCAGTGCTAGTGATGGGGGGGCTCTCTCCGATGAGCAGTACTTC. It specifies CSASDGGALSDEQYF.

This clonotype was seen at least ten times. The V gene is TRBV20-1, the J gene TRBJ2-7, with D uncertain. The CDR3 loop spans 12 amino acids. Germline V lookup: CDR1 DFQATT, CDR2 SNEGSKA (reference sequence). Trimming removed 1 base from V and 7 bases from J, with 11 bases in between. CDR3 in DNA: TGCAGTGCTAGAGGACCCACGGAGGAGCAGTACTTC. This translates into CSARGPTEEQYF.

This clonotype has only one observation. A much larger clone lies a single base off, so this may be a read error. J is TRBJ2-3 and V is TRBV15; 7 nucleotides match TRBD1. CDR3 length equals 15 residues. Per germline, CDR1 LNHNV and CDR2 YYDKDF (reference sequence). CDR3 nucleotides: TGTGCCGCCAGCAGACCGACAGGGTCAGGGGATACGCAGTATTTT. It specifies CAASRPTGSGDTQYF.

The rearrangement uses TRBV20-1 and TRBJ2-3; the D gene is possibly TRBD2 (6 bases). This CDR3 is 16 amino acids long. V was trimmed by 1 base and J by 4 bases, leaving 18 bases between them. Germline values: CDR1 DFQATT, CDR2 SNEGSKA (reference sequence). CDR3 in amino acids: CSARGDSSGWADTQYF. In DNA, the CDR3 is TGCAGTGCTAGAGGGGACTCCTCAGGATGGGCAGATACGCAGTATTTT.

In the case of this clonotype: At one end, the junction sequence differs from germline, possibly due to a read error. The rearrangement links TRBV20-1 to TRBJ2-1; 15 bases match TRBD2. Germline V gives CDR1 DFQATT, CDR2 SNEGSKA (reference sequence). The CDR3 runs 14 residues. This CDR3 reads CSAKGTSGGYNEQF. CDR3 sequence (DNA): TGCAGTGCTAAGGGGACTAGCGGGGGGTACAATGAGCAGTTC.

This clonotype was picked up a small number of times. This chain joins TRBV12-3 or TRBV12-4 and TRBJ2-2; 16 nucleotides line up with TRBD2. This CDR3 comprises 18 residues. The V and J ends lost 7 bases and 5 bases, in that order; junction bases with no gene match: 10. The CDR3 DNA is TGTGCCAGCACAAAATCGGGACTAGCGGGGGGGCGGACCGGGGAGCTGTTTTTT. This codes for CASTKSGLAGGRTGELFF.

This clonotype showed up just a few times. The genes are TRBV5-1 and TRBJ2-2, with 8 bases matching TRBD2. The junction had 2 bases not matched to a gene; V was cut back by 4 bases and J by 0 bases. CDR3 length: 15 residues. The germline V gene has CDR1 SGHRS and CDR2 YFSETQ. CDR3 amino acids: CASSLSGTNTGELFF. Written as DNA, the CDR3 is TGCGCCAGCAGCCTTAGCGGGACGAACACCGGGGAGCTGTTTTTT.

DNA of the CDR3: TGCGCCAGCAGCGGATCCGGGACAACCCGCGAAGCTTTCTTT. Its protein is CASSGSGTTREAFF. This chain joins TRBV5-1 and TRBJ1-1; tentative D call: TRBD1 (6 bases). V dropped 4 bases and J dropped 8 bases, with 18 bases sitting between them. Germline V gene lookup returns CDR1 SGHRS and CDR2 YFSETQ. The CDR3 contains 14 residues.

This clonotype turned up a few times. A read error may be the cause here, since a much bigger clone is one base away. This chain uses TRBV6-1 with TRBJ2-1; TRBD2 agrees at 7 bases. The germline CDR1 and CDR2 sequences are MNHNS and SASEGT. After removal of 5 bases from V and 8 bases from J, the junction contained 21 bases not matched to a gene. CDR3 size: 18 residues. DNA for the CDR3: TGTGCCAGCAGTCCAAACCCGGGACGAGCGGGGTTGAGAGATGAGCAGTTCTTC. It specifies CASSPNPGRAGLRDEQFF.

This clonotype turned up a few times. The J gene is TRBJ2-7, the V gene TRBV29-1; 7 nucleotides agree with TRBD1. CDR3 length: 13 amino acids. The germline V gene encodes CDR1 SQVTM and CDR2 ANQGSEA. V shed 6 bases, J shed 5 bases, and the junction held 10 bases outside the gene matches. The CDR3 spells CSVTGDGSNEQYF. CDR3 sequence (DNA): TGCAGCGTAACAGGGGATGGGTCCAACGAGCAGTACTTC.

This clonotype was counted between two and nine times. The genes are TRBV5-1 and TRBJ2-1, with TRBD1 identical over 8 bases. From germline, CDR1 is SGHRS and CDR2 YFSETQ. The CDR3 is made up of 16 amino acids. The V gene end was trimmed by 5 bases and the J gene end by 3 bases; junction bases not matched to a gene: 10. The CDR3: CASRLSPTGVYNEQFF. The CDR3 DNA reads TGCGCCAGCAGACTTTCCCCGACAGGGGTCTACAATGAGCAGTTCTTC.

In this sample, this clonotype turned up many times. V is TRBV9 and J is TRBJ2-7; 9 nucleotides agree with TRBD1. The germline gives CDR1 SGDLS, CDR2 YYNGEE. CDR3 size: 16 residues. The J segment lost 8 bases and the V segment lost 0 bases, leaving 12 bases of the junction unmatched. The CDR3 loop is CASSVEPGVTGGKQYF. The CDR3 nucleotides read TGTGCCAGCAGCGTAGAGCCCGGGGTGACAGGGGGAAAGCAGTACTTC. The whole variable domain, remainder taken from reference TRBV9 and TRBJ2-7, is DSGVTQTPKHLITATGQRVTLRCSPRSGDLSVYWYQQSLDQGLQFLIQYYNGEERAKGNILERFSAQQFPDLHSELNLSSLELGDSALYFCASSVEPGVTGGKQYFGPGTRLTVT.

This clonotype has a handful of counts. The chain couples TRBV7-2 to TRBJ1-6; 8 positions agree with TRBD1. V was pared by 0 bases and J by 8 bases, with 6 bases of the junction left unmatched. The germline CDR1 and CDR2 sequences are SGHTA and FQGNSA. The CDR3 spans 16 residues. CDR3 in DNA: TGTGCCAGCAGCTTAGCCCAGGGGGCGAGGGATTCACCCCTCCACTTT. This codes for CASSLAQGARDSPLHF.

This clonotype is a singleton in its sample. V and J are TRBV9 and TRBJ2-1; TRBD2 matches at 12 bases. Per germline, CDR1 SGDLS and CDR2 YYNGEE. The CDR3 runs 16 residues. Losses at the gene ends were 4 bases for V and 2 bases for J; bases not matched to a gene: 4. The CDR3 region is CASSPGTSGPYNEQFF. As DNA, the CDR3 is TGTGCCAGCAGCCCGGGGACTAGCGGGCCCTACAATGAGCAGTTCTTC.

The chain employs TRBV30 and TRBJ1-1, with D uncertain. Germline V gives CDR1 GTSNPN, CDR2 SVGIG (reference sequence). This CDR3 has 15 residues. Trimming removed 3 bases from V and 4 bases from J, with 18 bases in between. The CDR3: CAWSGVGTVITEAFF. CDR3 DNA sequence: TGTGCCTGGAGCGGCGTAGGTACAGTTATCACTGAAGCTTTCTTT.

The rearrangement links TRBV3-1 to TRBJ2-7, with D perhaps matching TRBD2 (5 bases). V dropped 5 bases and J dropped 2 bases, with 13 bases sitting between them. Germline assignment: CDR1 LGHDT and CDR2 YNNKEL (reference sequence). The CDR3 runs 14 residues. The CDR3 DNA is TGTGCCAGCAGCAGCGGACTCCCCGCCTACGAGCAGTACTTC. Translated: CASSSGLPAYEQYF.

The chain couples TRBV2 to TRBJ2-7; D remains unclear. The germline V gene has CDR1 SNHLY and CDR2 FYNNEI. This CDR3 is 13 amino acids long. Trimming shortened V by 4 bases and J by 6 bases, and 13 bases separated the two germline ends. CDR3 coding DNA: TGTGCCAGCAGTGTTGGCCGAAGCTTCGAGCAGTACTTC. Translating it yields CASSVGRSFEQYF.

This clonotype appeared many times. One end of the junction does not line up with germline, which may come from a read error. The V call is TRBV5-1, the J call TRBJ1-2; no definite D call. Germline values: CDR1 SGHRS, CDR2 YFSETQ. The CDR3 covers 11 residues. The CDR3 DNA sequence: TGTGCCAGCAGCGACAACTATGGCTACACCTTC. This codes for CASSDNYGYTF. Full variable domain (rest looked up from reference TRBV5-1 and TRBJ1-2): KAGVTQTPRYLIKTRGQQVTLSCSPISGHRSVSWYQQTPGQGLQFLFEYFSETQRNKGNFPGRFSGRQFSNSRSEMNVSTLELGDSALYLCASSDNYGYTFGSGTRLTVV.

In this sample, this clonotype turned up once. The chain links TRBV28 to TRBJ2-5; 9 positions agree with TRBD2. The CDR3 sequence is 14 residues long. The J segment lost 4 bases and the V segment lost 8 bases, leaving 8 bases of the junction unmatched. Germline V lookup: CDR1 MDHEN, CDR2 SYDVKM. CDR3: CASLDSGSIETQYF. CDR3 sequence (DNA): TGTGCCAGCTTAGATAGCGGGAGCATAGAGACCCAGTACTTC.

The table lists this clonotype with many counts. V is TRBV20-1 and J is TRBJ2-1; D is unclear. CDR1 and CDR2 (germline): DFQATT, SNEGSKA (reference sequence). CDR3 length equals 11 residues. The V end lost 6 bases, the J end lost 7 bases, and 10 bases lay between the germline ends. CDR3 sequence (DNA): TGCAGTGCCGGAAGGGTGAATGAGCAGTTCTTC. Protein sequence: CSAGRVNEQFF.